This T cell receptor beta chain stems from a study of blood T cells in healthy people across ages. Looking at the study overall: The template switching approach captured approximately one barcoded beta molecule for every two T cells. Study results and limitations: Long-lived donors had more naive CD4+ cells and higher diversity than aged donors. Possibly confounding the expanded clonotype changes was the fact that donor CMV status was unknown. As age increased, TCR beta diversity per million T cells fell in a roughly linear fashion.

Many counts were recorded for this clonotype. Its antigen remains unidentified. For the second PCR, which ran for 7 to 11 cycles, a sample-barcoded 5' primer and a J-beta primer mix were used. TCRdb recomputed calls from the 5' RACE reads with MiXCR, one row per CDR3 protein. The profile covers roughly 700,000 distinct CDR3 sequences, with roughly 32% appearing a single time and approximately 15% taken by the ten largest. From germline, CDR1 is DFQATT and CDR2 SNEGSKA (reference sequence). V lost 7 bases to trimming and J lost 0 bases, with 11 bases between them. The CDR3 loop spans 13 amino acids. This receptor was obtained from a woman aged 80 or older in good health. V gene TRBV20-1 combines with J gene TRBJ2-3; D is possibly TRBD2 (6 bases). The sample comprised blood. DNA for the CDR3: TGCAGTGTATCTCGGGGGAGCACAGATACGCAGTATTTT. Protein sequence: CSVSRGSTDTQYF.